A selection of T cell receptor beta chains follows, all from one sample in a study of OX40 agonist ivuxolimab in advanced cancers. Assay: immunoSEQ multiplex PCR; the TCRdb copy retains only in-frame clones and omits some. The sample holds approximately 69,000 clones; around four fifths are singletons and the top ten take 2% to 2.5%. Sequenced here: CD4+ or CD8+ T cells sorted from blood, sampled in a trial of the OX40 agonist ivuxolimab. Receptor source: an adult with an advanced solid tumor such as melanoma, head and neck, liver or kidney cancer. Each CDR3 is given with its conserved first and last residue. Clone size is stated in some rows and not others, as once, few, many or a class when expanded.

V: TRBV6-5
size: once
length: 15
CDR3: CASSYGQMNTGELFF

V: TRBV11-2
size: NA
length: 17
CDR3: CASSLELGQGINTEAFF

V: TRBV6-1
size: NA
length: 13
CDR3: CASSWTVMETQYF

V: TRBV30
size: NA
length: 13
CDR3: CAWEKGAYNEQFF

V: TRBV5-1
size: once
length: 15
CDR3: CASSGIAGHQETQYF

V: TRBV7-2
size: NA
length: 14
CDR3: CASSSRTGSDTQYF

V: TRBV28
size: NA
length: 16
CDR3: CASRTPRGSGYNEQFF

V: TRBV14
size: NA
length: 15
CDR3: CASSILSGGFGEQYF

V: TRBV5-1
size: NA
length: 15
CDR3: CASSLADNIQDGYTF

V: TRBV11-2
size: NA
length: 15
CDR3: CASSLTASSYNEQFF

V: TRBV11-2
size: NA
length: 15
CDR3: CASSPSSKDMETQYF

V: TRBV7-2
size: few
length: 14
CDR3: CASSRDRGTPEAFF

V: TRBV2
size: NA
length: 11
CDR3: CASTPVDTQYF

V: TRBV4-1
size: NA
length: 16
CDR3: CASSQDGAGGLETQYF

V: TRBV27
size: once
length: 16
CDR3: CASSLARAGNTGELFF

V: TRBV18
size: NA
length: 16
CDR3: CASSKDRMSSGNTIYF

V: TRBV10-3
size: NA
length: 13
CDR3: CAISDRVDQPQHF

V: TRBV5-1
size: NA
length: 14
CDR3: CASSRTGVNSPLHF

V: TRBV5-1
size: NA
length: 15
CDR3: CASSLDPNGVTEAFF

V: TRBV19
size: NA
length: 12
CDR3: CASEDRGHEQYF

V: TRBV19
size: NA
length: 14
CDR3: CASIPRDRRNTIYF

V: TRBV10-3
size: NA
length: 13
CDR3: CAISELGYYGYTF

V: TRBV5-6
size: NA
length: 15
CDR3: CASSLAGGFQETQYF

V: TRBV6-1
size: NA
length: 14
CDR3: CASRQPTGGHGYTF

V: TRBV18
size: NA
length: 12
CDR3: CASSPSRNEQFF

V: TRBV5-1
size: NA
length: 16
CDR3: CASSLGGGQPGYEQYF

V: TRBV5-1
size: NA
length: 14
CDR3: CASSIADRVGELFF

V: TRBV21-1
size: NA
length: 13
CDR3: CASRHHSDNEQFF

V: TRBV5-1
size: NA
length: 11
CDR3: CASSGLSGYTF

V: TRBV25-1
size: NA
length: 13
CDR3: CASTEGLPNEQFF

V: TRBV15
size: once
length: 15
CDR3: CATSRDRQGRYEQYF

V: TRBV4-2
size: NA
length: 14
CDR3: CASSQTAVKETQYF

V: TRBV6-4
size: NA
length: 18
CDR3: CASSQQGTSGRVYNEQFF

V: TRBV18
size: NA
length: 14
CDR3: CASSPRHENGELFF

V: TRBV6-1
size: NA
length: 14
CDR3: CASSQGGESYGYTF

V: TRBV30
size: few
length: 12
CDR3: CAWSQLNTEAFF

V: TRBV5-4
size: many
length: 16
CDR3: CASSGTTGSGGETQYF

V: TRBV7-3
size: NA
length: 15
CDR3: CASSVSSGPSYEQYF

V: TRBV4-1
size: NA
length: 16
CDR3: CASSQQGGGTRETQYF

V: TRBV6-1
size: NA
length: 12
CDR3: CASRGNTDTQYF

V: TRBV6-5
size: NA
length: 13
CDR3: CASNRLANNEQFF

V: TRBV7-9
size: once
length: 14
CDR3: CASSFDGSGREQYF